Below are 22 T cell receptor beta chains sequenced from a single sample in a study of graft-versus-host responses after intestinal transplantation. The antigens of these receptors remain unknown. Generated by immunoSEQ multiplex PCR, the TCRdb table keeps only in-frame clones and is missing some. The table records 150,000 or so clones, around 90% of them present only once. The sequencing used unstimulated CD4+ T cells sorted from spleen or lymph node cells, collected before intestinal transplant. The receptor source for this set is a human donor who received an intestinal transplant.

V and J are TRBV6-1 and TRBJ1-2, with TRBD1 as a possible D gene (5 bases). The CDR3 runs to 11 residues. Germline V gene data show CDR1 as MNHNS and CDR2 as SASEGT. V lost 6 bases and J lost 10, with 12 bases in between. Here the CDR3 reads CASSPPGDYTF. CDR3 coding DNA: TGTGCCAGCAGCCCTCCGGGGGACTACACCTTC.

The V and J genes are TRBV28 and TRBJ2-7; 10 positions agree with TRBD1. The V gene's germline CDR1 is MDHEN and CDR2 SYDVKM. CDR3 size: 14 residues. J was trimmed by 6 bases and V by 7 bases; bases with no gene match: 9. CDR3 nucleotide sequence: TGTGCCAGCATGGGGGGACAGGGGATAGGCGAGCAGTACTTC. Translated: CASMGGQGIGEQYF.

This sequence joins TRBV7-9 and TRBJ1-4, with D possibly being TRBD1 (5 bases). The CDR3 length is 14 residues. Trimming shortened V by 6 bases and J by 7 bases, and 15 bases separated the two germline ends. Germline CDR1 is SEHNR and CDR2 is FQNEAQ (reference sequence). CDR3 DNA: TGTGCCAGCAGTCTTAGGGGCGAGGTTGAAAAACTGTTTTTT. This gives the protein CASSLRGEVEKLFF.

This sequence joins TRBV7-2 and TRBJ2-3; the match to TRBD2 covers 13 bases. This CDR3 spans 16 amino acids. V shed 5 bases, J shed 5 bases, and the junction held 7 bases outside the gene matches. The germline V gene has CDR1 SGHTA and CDR2 FQGNSA. Here the CDR3 DNA reads TGTGCCAGCAGCAAGGGACTAGCGGGGTTTAGAGATACGCAGTATTTT. Translation: CASSKGLAGFRDTQYF.

The V gene is TRBV2, the J gene TRBJ2-3, with D maybe TRBD1 (5 bases). The CDR3 is 14 residues long. CDR1 and CDR2 from the germline V gene are SNHLY and FYNNEI. V shed 6 bases and J shed 1 base, with 11 bases lying between them. CDR3 sequence reads: CASSQGGGTDTQYF. The CDR3 DNA reads as TGTGCCAGCAGCCAGGGCGGCGGCACAGATACGCAGTATTTT.

The J gene is TRBJ1-2, the V gene TRBV4-3, with TRBD1 matching 7 bases. The CDR3 runs to 15 residues. After removal of 5 bases from V and 5 bases from J, the junction contained 11 bases not matched to a gene. Germline CDR1 reads LGHNA; CDR2 reads YSLEER. DNA for the CDR3: TGCGCCAGCAGCTACTTACGACAGGGCGCTTATGGCTACACCTTC. This codes for CASSYLRQGAYGYTF.

The chain joins TRBV28 to TRBJ1-4; D perhaps matches TRBD1 (6 bases). The CDR3 extends over 12 amino acids. Trimming took 8 bases from V and 2 from J, leaving 6 bases between them. Germline V CDR1 and CDR2: MDHEN, SYDVKM. The CDR3 protein is CASQGTNEKLFF. The CDR3 nucleotides are TGTGCCAGCCAGGGGACTAATGAAAAACTGTTTTTT.

The rearrangement uses TRBV7-3 and TRBJ1-1; possibly TRBD1 for D (6 bases). Germline-derived CDR1 and CDR2 are SGHTA and FQGTGA. The CDR3 length is 12 residues. Trimming removed 5 bases at V and 5 bases at J, with 9 bases between. The CDR3 loop reads CASSPGTTEAFF. The CDR3 DNA reads TGTGCCAGCAGCCCAGGGACAACTGAAGCTTTCTTT. Looking up the rest from reference TRBV7-3 and TRBJ1-1 gives the full variable domain: GAGVSQTPSNKVTEKGKYVELRCDPISGHTALYWYRQSLGQGPEFLIYFQGTGAADDSGLPNDRFFAVRPEGSVSTLKIQRTERGDSAVYLCASSPGTTEAFFGQGTRLTVV.

The chain recombines TRBV7-7 with TRBJ1-4; no clear D gene. CDR1 SSHAT and CDR2 FNYEAQ come from the germline V gene (reference sequence). Trimming pared 5 bases from V and 3 bases from J, leaving 19 bases between. The CDR3 has 17 amino acids. The DNA for the CDR3 is TGTGCCAGCAGCCCGGACGGGAGGCCGAGGGCTAATGAAAAACTGTTTTTT. As protein: CASSPDGRPRANEKLFF.

The chain joins TRBV6-4 to TRBJ2-7; a possible D gene is TRBD2 (6 bases). CDR1 is MRHNA and CDR2 is SNTAGT in the germline V gene. This CDR3 contains 15 residues. V lost 2 bases and J 0 bases, leaving 11 bases between the germline ends. CDR3 loop: CASSDGRGISYEQYF. The CDR3 nucleotides are TGTGCCAGCAGTGACGGACGGGGGATCTCCTACGAGCAGTACTTC.

Here the CDR3 reads CASSIGSASGRDEQFF. The CDR3 DNA reads as TGTGCCAGTAGTATAGGTTCGGCTAGCGGGAGGGATGAGCAGTTCTTC. V and J are TRBV19 and TRBJ2-1, with 12 positions matching TRBD2. Germline trimming cut 1 base from V and 8 bases from J; bases unmatched to any gene: 6. In germline, CDR1 is LNHDA, CDR2 SQIVND (reference sequence). The CDR3 has 16 amino acids. The whole variable domain, filled in from reference TRBV19 and TRBJ2-1, reads DGGITQSPKYLFRKEGQNVTLSCEQNLNHDAMYWYRQDPGQGLRLIYYSQIVNDFQKGDIAEGYSVSREKKESFPLTVTSAQKNPTAFYLCASSIGSASGRDEQFFGPGTRLTVL.

This clone appeared a single time. This chain joins TRBV7-2 and TRBJ1-1, with D unclear. Germline V lookup: CDR1 SGHTA, CDR2 FQGNSA. The CDR3 totals 14 residues. The V and J ends lost 1 base and 0 bases respectively, with 6 bases between them. The CDR3 region is CASSLGAVNTEAFF. In nucleotides, the CDR3 is TGTGCCAGCAGCTTAGGGGCGGTGAACACTGAAGCTTTCTTT.

V usage is TRBV7-2 and J usage is TRBJ2-7; 12 bases line up with TRBD2. V was pared by 4 bases and J by 1 base, with 8 bases of the junction left unmatched. Germline CDR1 SGHTA, CDR2 FQGNSA. The CDR3 has 17 residues. The CDR3 spells CASSSLTSGSPSYEQYF. CDR3 DNA: TGTGCCAGCAGCTCCTTGACTAGCGGGAGTCCTTCCTACGAGCAGTACTTC.

The V and J genes are TRBV5-1 and TRBJ2-2; D possibly matches TRBD1 or TRBD2 (5 bases each). Per germline, CDR1 SGHRS and CDR2 YFSETQ. The V end lost 0 bases, the J end lost 7 bases, and 10 bases lay between the germline ends. The CDR3 extends over 14 amino acids. DNA for the CDR3: TGCGCCAGCAGCTTGGTCAGGGACGGCGGGGAGCTGTTTTTT. This sequence encodes CASSLVRDGGELFF. The whole variable domain, remainder taken from reference TRBV5-1 and TRBJ2-2, is KAGVTQTPRYLIKTRGQQVTLSCSPISGHRSVSWYQQTPGQGLQFLFEYFSETQRNKGNFPGRFSGRQFSNSRSEMNVSTLELGDSALYLCASSLVRDGGELFFGEGSRLTVL.

This chain connects TRBV10-3 to TRBJ2-5; 14 nucleotides line up with TRBD2. The germline V gene has CDR1 ENHRY and CDR2 SYGVKD. The J segment lost 5 bases and the V segment lost 6 bases, leaving 11 bases of the junction unmatched. This CDR3 contains 17 residues. The CDR3 here is CAIRRGLAGEATETQYF. The CDR3 DNA reads as TGTGCCATCAGGCGGGGACTAGCGGGAGAGGCTACGGAGACCCAGTACTTC.

CDR3 amino acids: CASYERPGKTYGYTF. In nucleotides, the CDR3 is TGTGCCAGCTATGAGCGACCAGGAAAGACCTATGGCTACACCTTC. The chain combines TRBV5-4 with TRBJ1-2; D is unresolved. Trimming removed 7 bases at V and 4 bases at J, with 20 bases between. This CDR3 spans 15 amino acids. Germline CDR1 and CDR2: SGHNT and YYREEE (reference sequence).

The chain is built from TRBV6-5 and TRBJ1-5, with D hard to call. Germline CDR1 is MNHEY and CDR2 is SVGAGI. Trimming removed 6 bases at V and 0 bases at J, with 12 bases between. CDR3 length equals 15 residues. The CDR3 sequence: CASRLDNYSNQPQHF. The CDR3 DNA sequence: TGTGCCAGCAGGCTAGACAACTATAGCAATCAGCCCCAGCATTTT.

The chain has TRBV4-2 and TRBJ2-1; 9 bases map to TRBD2. From germline, CDR1 is LGHNA and CDR2 YNFKEQ. The trim removed 0 bases at V and 7 bases at J, leaving 4 bases unmatched. This CDR3 is 15 amino acids long. The CDR3 nucleotides read TGTGCCAGCAGCCAAGATGGGGGACTAGCAAATGAGCAGTTCTTC. Translated, it gives CASSQDGGLANEQFF.

The chain recombines TRBV30 with TRBJ1-5; maybe TRBD1 (5 bases). The V gene's germline CDR1 is GTSNPN and CDR2 SVGIG (reference sequence). Trimming took off 0 bases at V and 4 bases at J, with 13 bases between the two ends. CDR3 length equals 15 residues. The CDR3: CAWSVPGRKNQPQHF. CDR3 nucleotide sequence: TGTGCCTGGAGTGTACCAGGGAGGAAGAATCAGCCCCAGCATTTT.

About this clone itself: The identical CDR3 is also encoded by other nucleotide sequences in the sample. This chain uses TRBV9 with TRBJ1-1; D is possibly TRBD1 (6 bases). V gave up 0 bases and J gave up 0 bases, with 9 bases separating them. Per the germline V gene, CDR1 is SGDLS and CDR2 is YYNGEE. The CDR3 covers 15 residues. The CDR3 reads CASSVGPGVNTEAFF. The CDR3 DNA follows: TGTGCCAGCAGCGTAGGGCCAGGGGTGAACACTGAAGCTTTCTTT.

This chain joins TRBV7-3 and TRBJ2-2; 7 bases fit TRBD2. The CDR3 extends over 13 amino acids. Germline loops: CDR1 SGHTA, CDR2 FQGTGA. V trimming: 4 bases; J trimming: 6 bases; junction bases outside the gene matches: 2. CDR3 loop: CASSSGLAGELFF. As DNA, the CDR3 is TGTGCCAGCAGCTCCGGACTAGCCGGGGAGCTGTTTTTT.

The chain links TRBV14 to TRBJ1-5; D unclear. The CDR3 has 11 amino acids. From germline, CDR1 is SGHDN and CDR2 FVKESK. Trimming stripped 4 bases from V and 5 bases from J, with 3 bases between. CDR3 in amino acids: CASSPDQPQHF. CDR3 DNA: TGTGCCAGCAGCCCCGATCAGCCCCAGCATTTT.